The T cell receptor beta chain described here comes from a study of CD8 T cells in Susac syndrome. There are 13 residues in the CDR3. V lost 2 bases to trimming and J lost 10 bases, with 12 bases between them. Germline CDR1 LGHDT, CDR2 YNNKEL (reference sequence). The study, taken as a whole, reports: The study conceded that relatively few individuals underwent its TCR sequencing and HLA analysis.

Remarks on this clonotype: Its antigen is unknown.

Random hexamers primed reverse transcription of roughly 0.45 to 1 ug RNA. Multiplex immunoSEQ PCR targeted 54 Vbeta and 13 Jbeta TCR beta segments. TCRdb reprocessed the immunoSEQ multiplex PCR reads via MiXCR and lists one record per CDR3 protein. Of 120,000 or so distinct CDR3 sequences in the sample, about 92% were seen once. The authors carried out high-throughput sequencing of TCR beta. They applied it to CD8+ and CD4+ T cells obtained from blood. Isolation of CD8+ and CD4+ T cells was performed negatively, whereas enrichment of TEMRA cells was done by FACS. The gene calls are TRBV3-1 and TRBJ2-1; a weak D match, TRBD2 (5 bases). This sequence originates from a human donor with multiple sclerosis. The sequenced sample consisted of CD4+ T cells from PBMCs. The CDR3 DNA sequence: TGTGCCAGCAGCCAATCCAACCCGGGGGAGCAGTTCTTC. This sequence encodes CASSQSNPGEQFF.